Following are 30 T cell receptor beta chains from one sample sequenced in a study of blood T cell repertoires in COVID-19. Produced via immunoSEQ multiplex PCR; TCRdb's table is partial and in-frame only. The table lists some 110,000 clones, more than 60% of them singletons. The sequenced material came from peripheral blood. The source is a middle-aged man with acute or convalescent COVID-19.

CDR3 sequence: CASSLKGVANYGYTF. For the CDR3, the DNA is TGTGCCAGCAGTTTAAAGGGGGTAGCTAACTATGGCTACACCTTC. The chain carries TRBV27 and TRBJ1-2; possibly TRBD1 for D (6 bases). The CDR3 has 15 amino acids. Germline CDR1 reads MNHEY; CDR2 reads SMNVEV (reference sequence). Trimming stripped 2 bases from V and 0 bases from J, with 10 bases between.

The chain joins TRBV5-1 to TRBJ2-1; no firm D call. V was pared by 6 bases and J by 2 bases, with 9 bases between. The CDR3 length is 13 residues. In germline, CDR1 is SGHRS, CDR2 YFSETQ. The CDR3 region has the DNA TGCGCCAGCACTACAGATCCCTACAATGAGCAGTTCTTC. This translates into CASTTDPYNEQFF.

The table lists this clone with a few counts. The V call is TRBV14, the J call TRBJ2-1, with 8 bases identical to TRBD1. The CDR3 sequence is 15 residues long. Germline CDR1 is SGHDN and CDR2 is FVKESK. J was trimmed by 1 base and V by 4 bases; bases with no gene match: 3. The CDR3 here is CASSPRGQSYNEQFF. The CDR3 nucleotides read TGTGCCAGCAGCCCCAGGGGGCAATCCTACAATGAGCAGTTCTTC.

V usage is TRBV10-1 and J usage is TRBJ2-2; D gene uncertain. Germline CDR1 reads WNHNN; CDR2 reads SYGVQD (reference sequence). The CDR3 extends over 12 amino acids. V was shortened by 8 bases and J by 0 bases, with 4 bases between the two germline ends. CDR3 nucleotides: TGCGCCAGCTCGGCGAACACCGGGGAGCTGTTTTTT. This gives the protein CASSANTGELFF.

In DNA form, the CDR3 reads TGTGCCAGCAGCTTTGGGGGGGGTGTGGTCGAGACTGAAGCTTTCTTT. It specifies CASSFGGGVVETEAFF. The rearrangement links TRBV5-4 to TRBJ1-1; TRBD1 is a possible D gene (5 bases). CDR3 length: 16 residues. V was clipped by 2 bases and J by 5 bases, with 19 bases between them. From germline, CDR1 is SGHNT and CDR2 YYREEE (reference sequence).

In regard to this clone: This sample also contains other DNA sequences that code for the same CDR3. The chain employs TRBV7-8 and TRBJ2-3; 9 bases align to TRBD2. The CDR3 runs 16 residues. Germline trimming cut 1 base from V and 2 bases from J; bases unmatched to any gene: 4. The germline CDR1 and CDR2 sequences are SGHVS and FQNEAQ. CDR3 in amino acids: CASSLVSGGSTDTQYF. The CDR3 DNA sequence: TGTGCCAGCAGCTTAGTAAGCGGGGGGTCCACAGATACGCAGTATTTT.

J is TRBJ2-1 and V is TRBV6-5; D is perhaps TRBD2 (5 bases). V was cut by 3 bases and J by 10 bases, with 13 bases left in between. CDR3 length: 13 amino acids. Germline CDR1 and CDR2: MNHEY and SVGAGI. The chain's CDR3 is CASSYILVGEQFF. For the CDR3, the DNA is TGTGCCAGCAGTTATATACTAGTCGGGGAGCAGTTCTTC.

The chain uses TRBV25-1 and TRBJ1-2; weak D call: TRBD1 (6 bases). V lost 2 bases, J lost 6 bases, and 16 bases lay in between. Germline V gene lookup returns CDR1 MGHDK and CDR2 SYGVNS. The CDR3 contains 15 residues. The CDR3 DNA reads TGTGCCAGCAGTGAAAGGGAGGGGGTTCGGGATGGCTACACCTTC. Protein sequence: CASSEREGVRDGYTF.

The chain carries TRBV21-1 and TRBJ1-6; the DNA was not compared with TRBD1, the D call given in the table. TRBV21-1 is a pseudogene segment. There are 17 residues in the CDR3. CDR3 sequence reads: CASRHLLGQGTNSPLHF. In DNA form, the CDR3 reads TGTGCCAGCAGACATCTATTAGGACAGGGGACGAATTCACCCCTCCACTTT.

The chain combines TRBV7-9 with TRBJ2-7, with 7 bases identical to TRBD1. Germline V lookup: CDR1 SEHNR, CDR2 FQNEAQ (reference sequence). This CDR3 region has 14 residues. The trim removed 5 bases at V and 5 bases at J, leaving 9 bases unmatched. The DNA of the CDR3 is TGTGCCAGCAGCCGGGACAGAGCGAATAACGAGCAGTACTTC. It codes for CASSRDRANNEQYF.

This chain uses TRBV9 with TRBJ2-7; 8 bases are a match to TRBD2. Trimming cost V 4 bases and J 2 bases; bases outside gene matches: 8. In germline, CDR1 is SGDLS, CDR2 YYNGEE. CDR3 length: 15 amino acids. The DNA for the CDR3 is TGTGCCAGCAGCCCAGCGGGGGAGGGGACCTACGAGCAGTACTTC. This gives the protein CASSPAGEGTYEQYF.

The chain recombines TRBV5-3 with TRBJ1-1; 10 positions agree with TRBD1. TRBV5-3 is annotated as an ORF whose role is uncertain. The V gene end was trimmed by 4 bases and the J gene end by 3 bases; junction bases not matched to a gene: 15. CDR3 length: 18 amino acids. Here the CDR3 reads CARSPCRDRGSGYTEAFF. The CDR3 DNA reads TGTGCCAGAAGCCCCTGCCGGGACAGGGGTTCGGGCTACACTGAAGCTTTCTTT.

This chain uses TRBV24-1 with TRBJ2-3, with 13 positions matching TRBD2. CDR3 size: 17 residues. Per germline, CDR1 KGHDR and CDR2 SFDVKD. Trimming took 3 bases from V and 2 from J; bases not matched to a gene: 4. CDR3 nucleotide sequence: TGTGCCACCAGTGATCCTGGACTAGCGGGGGACACAGATACGCAGTATTTT. This encodes CATSDPGLAGDTDTQYF.

This chain connects TRBV7-9 to TRBJ2-7, with 10 bases lining up with TRBD2. Germline V CDR1 and CDR2: SEHNR, FQNEAQ (reference sequence). Germline trimming cut 7 bases from V and 4 bases from J; bases unmatched to any gene: 13. The CDR3 contains 16 residues. The CDR3 spells CASIQEAAGGPYEQYF. CDR3 bases: TGTGCCAGCATCCAGGAGGCAGCGGGAGGGCCATACGAGCAGTACTTC.

The chain has TRBV5-4 and TRBJ2-5; 7 positions match TRBD1. Germline values: CDR1 SGHNT, CDR2 YYREEE (reference sequence). The length of the CDR3 is 17 residues. The ends lost 3 bases at V and 0 bases at J; junction bases unmatched: 11. CDR3 sequence reads: CASSSGGLQGNQETQYF. CDR3 nucleotides: TGTGCCAGCAGCTCAGGAGGCCTACAGGGGAACCAAGAGACCCAGTACTTC.

The chain carries TRBV3-1 (or the pseudogene TRBV3-2) and TRBJ1-2; the D is unclear. Germline V CDR1 and CDR2: LGHDT, YNNKEL (reference sequence). This CDR3 contains 13 residues. V shed 5 bases and J shed 4 bases, with 11 bases lying between them. CDR3 sequence reads: CASSSASGYGYTF. In nucleotides, the CDR3 is TGTGCCAGCAGCTCTGCCTCCGGCTATGGCTACACCTTC.

CDR3 DNA sequence: TGTGCCAGCTCACCACCGCGGTCAAGTGATAATGAAAAACTGTTTTTT. It yields the protein CASSPPRSSDNEKLFF. V usage is TRBV18 and J usage is TRBJ1-4; D unclear. The V gene lost 0 bases and the J gene lost 4 bases, with 12 bases spanning the gap. This CDR3 has 16 amino acids. The germline V gene encodes CDR1 KGHSH and CDR2 LQKENI.

The J gene is TRBJ1-2, the V gene TRBV15; D perhaps matches TRBD1 (5 bases). Between the trimmed V and J ends, which lost 6 bases and 4 bases, there was a span of 24 bases. Germline values: CDR1 LNHNV, CDR2 YYDKDF (reference sequence). This CDR3 is built from 17 residues. The CDR3 protein is CATSPLGRTWGVYGYTF. CDR3 nucleotides: TGTGCCACCAGTCCGCTAGGACGGACCTGGGGGGTCTATGGCTACACCTTC.

This chain uses TRBV29-1 with TRBJ1-2, with 9 bases aligning to TRBD1. The germline CDR1 and CDR2 sequences are SQVTM and ANQGSEA. Trimming at V came to 5 bases and at J to 8 bases, leaving 9 bases not matched to a gene. The CDR3 has 13 residues. In nucleotides, the CDR3 is TGCAGCGTTAAGCTTACAGGGGGCGACGGCTACACCTTC. Protein sequence: CSVKLTGGDGYTF.

The chain is built from TRBV6-4 and TRBJ2-1; 10 bases align to TRBD2. Germline trimming cut 2 bases from V and 5 bases from J; bases unmatched to any gene: 0. Germline V lookup: CDR1 MRHNA, CDR2 SNTAGT. The CDR3 covers 14 residues. In DNA, the CDR3 is TGTGCCAGCAGTGACCTAGCGGGAGACAATGAGCAGTTCTTC. Its translation is CASSDLAGDNEQFF.

The chain combines TRBV9 with TRBJ1-2, with a tentative D call TRBD1 (5 bases). With 2 bases removed from V and 2 bases from J, the gap between germline ends came to 16 bases. There are 16 residues in the CDR3. Germline V gives CDR1 SGDLS, CDR2 YYNGEE. The CDR3 loop reads CASSVSAGMTNYGYTF. CDR3 bases: TGTGCCAGCAGCGTTTCCGCAGGGATGACCAACTATGGCTACACCTTC.

The genes are TRBV27 and TRBJ2-7, with 11 positions matching TRBD1. The CDR3 spans 16 residues. The germline V gene encodes CDR1 MNHEY and CDR2 SMNVEV (reference sequence). The trim removed 5 bases at V and 2 bases at J, leaving 8 bases unmatched. CDR3 loop: CASSPEAGQGAYEQYF. In DNA, the CDR3 is TGTGCCAGCAGTCCCGAGGCGGGACAGGGGGCCTACGAGCAGTACTTC.

This clone appeared a few times. The chain has TRBV4-1 and TRBJ2-7; unclear D gene. V was clipped by 2 bases and J by 0 bases, with 8 bases between them. The germline gives CDR1 MGHRA, CDR2 YSYEKL. This CDR3 has 14 residues. The CDR3, as DNA: TGCGCCAGCAGCCAAAGACGGAGCTCCTACGAGCAGTACTTC. Translating gives CASSQRRSSYEQYF.

This CDR3 is CASSTDGTSNEQYF. The CDR3 DNA follows: TGTGCCAGCAGCACTGACGGGACTAGTAACGAGCAGTACTTC. V is TRBV9 and J is TRBJ2-7; 8 nucleotides line up with TRBD2. V lost 4 bases to trimming and J lost 5 bases; unmatched junction nucleotides: 8. This CDR3 is built from 14 residues. From germline, CDR1 is SGDLS and CDR2 YYNGEE.

Here the CDR3 DNA reads TGTGCCAGCAGCCAGGAGGCAGGGGGAACTGAAGCTTTCTTT. This encodes CASSQEAGGTEAFF. The V gene is TRBV4-2, the J gene TRBJ1-1; TRBD1 aligns across 7 bases. Germline CDR1 and CDR2: LGHNA and YNFKEQ. The CDR3 sequence is 14 residues long. Trimming removed 3 bases from V and 5 bases from J; junction bases left unmatched: 6.

This clone was seen only a few times. This sequence joins TRBV5-4 and TRBJ1-6; 9 bases align to TRBD1. Germline V gene data show CDR1 as SGHNT and CDR2 as YYREEE (reference sequence). The length of the CDR3 is 17 residues. V lost 0 bases and J lost 2; bases outside the gene matches: 3. The CDR3 protein is CASSLGQGDAYNSPLHF. CDR3 nucleotide sequence: TGTGCCAGCAGCTTGGGACAGGGGGACGCCTATAATTCACCCCTCCACTTT. The full variable domain, rest sourced from reference TRBV5-4 and TRBJ1-6, is ETGVTQSPTHLIKTRGQQVTLRCSSQSGHNTVSWYQQALGQGPQFIFQYYREEENGRGNFPPRFSGLQFPNYSSELNVNALELDDSALYLCASSLGQGDAYNSPLHFGNGTRLTVT.

This clone has just a few counts. The chain has TRBV5-1 and TRBJ1-1; D remains ambiguous. The V gene's germline CDR1 is SGHRS and CDR2 YFSETQ. V was pared by 5 bases and J by 3 bases, with 17 bases between. This CDR3 has 15 amino acids. DNA for the CDR3: TGCGCCAGCAGAGCCGGCCAGGTTGAAGACACTGAAGCTTTCTTT. Translating it yields CASRAGQVEDTEAFF.

The V and J genes are TRBV29-1 and TRBJ2-7; 7 bases map to TRBD1. The CDR3 is 13 residues long. Germline CDR1 SQVTM, CDR2 ANQGSEA. V dropped 7 bases and J dropped 1; count of bases not matched to a gene: 7. CDR3 loop: CSAGTAISYEQYF. In nucleotides, the CDR3 is TGCAGCGCCGGGACAGCGATATCCTACGAGCAGTACTTC.

The V call is TRBV2, the J call TRBJ1-1; weak D call: TRBD1 (6 bases). CDR1 SNHLY and CDR2 FYNNEI come from the germline V gene. V was pared by 3 bases and J by 6 bases, with 14 bases between. The CDR3 has 14 amino acids. CDR3 region: CASSDWGQLPEAFF. The CDR3 nucleotides read TGTGCCAGCAGTGACTGGGGACAACTCCCTGAAGCTTTCTTT.

This chain links TRBV18 with TRBJ1-5, with TRBD1 as a possible D gene (5 bases). V was trimmed by 3 bases and J by 0 bases, leaving 12 bases between them. The germline CDR1 and CDR2 sequences are KGHSH and LQKENI. This CDR3 spans 16 amino acids. The CDR3 reads CASSPITGDSNQPQHF. For the CDR3, the DNA is TGTGCCAGCTCACCCATAACAGGAGATAGCAATCAGCCCCAGCATTTT.